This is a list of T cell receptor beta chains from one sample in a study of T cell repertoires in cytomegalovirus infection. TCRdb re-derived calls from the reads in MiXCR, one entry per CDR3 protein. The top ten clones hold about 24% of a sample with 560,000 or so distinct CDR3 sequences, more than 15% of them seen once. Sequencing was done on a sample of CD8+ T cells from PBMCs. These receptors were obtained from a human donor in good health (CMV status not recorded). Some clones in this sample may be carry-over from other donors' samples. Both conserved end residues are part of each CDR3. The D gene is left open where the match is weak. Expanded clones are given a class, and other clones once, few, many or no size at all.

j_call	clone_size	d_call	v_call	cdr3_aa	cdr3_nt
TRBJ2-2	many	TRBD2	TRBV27	CASLSAKRGYTGELFF	TGTGCCAGCCTCTCGGCCAAGCGGGGGTACACCGGGGAGCTGTTTTTT
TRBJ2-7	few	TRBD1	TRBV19	CASRPRTGESAQYF	TGTGCCAGTAGACCTCGGACAGGGGAGTCCGCGCAGTACTTC
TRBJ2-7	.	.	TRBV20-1	CSARPAPNGAPSYEQYF	TGCAGTGCTAGGCCTGCCCCCAACGGGGCCCCCTCCTACGAGCAGTACTTC
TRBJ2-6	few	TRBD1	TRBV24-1	CATSARTGLSGANVLTF	TGTGCCACCAGTGCCCGGACAGGCCTCTCTGGGGCCAACGTCCTGACTTTC
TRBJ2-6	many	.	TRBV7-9	CASESVSGANVLTF	TGTGCCAGCGAGTCCGTCTCTGGGGCCAACGTCCTGACTTTC
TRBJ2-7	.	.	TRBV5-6	CASSLAALTYEQYF	TGTGCCAGCAGCTTGGCGGCCCTTACCTACGAGCAGTACTTC
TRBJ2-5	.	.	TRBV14	CASSLRPFNGETQYF	TGTGCCAGCAGCTTACGACCCTTTAACGGAGAGACCCAGTACTTC
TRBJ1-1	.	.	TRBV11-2	CASIPWGANTEAFF	TGTGCCAGCATACCGTGGGGAGCGAACACTGAAGCTTTCTTT
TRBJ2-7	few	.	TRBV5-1	CASSPSGPAYEQYF	TGCGCCAGCAGCCCCTCGGGACCTGCCTACGAGCAGTACTTC
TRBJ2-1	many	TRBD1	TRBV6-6	CASRPPWDRVNEQFF	TGTGCCAGCAGACCCCCATGGGACAGGGTGAATGAGCAGTTCTTC
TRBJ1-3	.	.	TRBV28	CASSFPVGAGNTIYF	TGTGCCAGCAGTTTCCCTGTGGGGGCCGGAAACACCATATATTTT
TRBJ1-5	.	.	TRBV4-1	CASSQDRTVSNQPQHF	TGCGCCAGCAGCCAAGATCGGACAGTTAGCAATCAGCCCCAGCATTTT
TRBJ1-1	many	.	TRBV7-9	CASSYYGTEAFF	TGTGCCAGCAGCTACTATGGCACTGAAGCTTTCTTT
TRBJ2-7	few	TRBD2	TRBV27	CASSRQREIFYEQYF	TGTGCCAGCAGCCGTCAGCGGGAGATTTTTTACGAGCAGTACTTC
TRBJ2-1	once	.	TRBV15	CATSRRGGKNEQFF	TGTGCCACCAGCAGGAGGGGGGGGAAAAATGAGCAGTTCTTC
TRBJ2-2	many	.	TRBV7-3	CASSLTTGELFF	TGTGCCAGCAGCCTCACGACCGGGGAGCTGTTTTTT
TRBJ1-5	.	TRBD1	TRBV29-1	CSVRQGNNQPQHF	TGCAGCGTTCGACAGGGAAATAATCAGCCCCAGCATTTT
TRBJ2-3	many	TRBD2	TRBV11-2	CASSFGGGRTDTQYF	TGTGCCAGCAGCTTCGGGGGGGGTCGCACAGATACGCAGTATTTT
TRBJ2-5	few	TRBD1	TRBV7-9	CASSLGPTGGEETQYF	TGTGCCAGCAGCTTAGGCCCGACAGGGGGGGAAGAGACCCAGTACTTC
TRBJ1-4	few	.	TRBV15	CATRDPSEEKLFF	TGTGCCACCAGGGATCCGAGTGAGGAAAAACTGTTTTTT
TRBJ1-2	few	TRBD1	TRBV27	CASGTGLYGYTF	TGTGCCAGCGGGACAGGCCTATATGGCTACACCTTC
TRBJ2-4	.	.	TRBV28	CASSPSDSQNIQYF	TGTGCCAGCAGCCCTTCGGACAGCCAAAACATTCAGTACTTC
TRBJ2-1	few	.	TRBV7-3	CASSLGPQWGEYNEQFF	TGTGCCAGCAGCCTAGGCCCTCAGTGGGGGGAATACAATGAGCAGTTCTTC
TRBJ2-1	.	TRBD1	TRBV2	CASLLPTSSGGDEQFF	TGTGCCAGTCTACTCCCCACCTCGTCAGGGGGCGATGAGCAGTTCTTC
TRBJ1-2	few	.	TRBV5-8	CASSLATGFSYGYTF	TGTGCCAGCAGCTTGGCTACAGGGTTCAGCTATGGCTACACCTTC
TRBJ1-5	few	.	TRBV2	CASSDTGARQPQHF	TGTGCCAGCAGTGATACGGGGGCCCGCCAGCCCCAGCATTTT
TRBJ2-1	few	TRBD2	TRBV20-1	CSARVLAGSNNEQFF	TGCAGTGCTAGAGTCCTAGCGGGGTCTAACAATGAGCAGTTCTTC
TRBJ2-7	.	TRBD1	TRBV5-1	CASSLRQGAQEQYF	TGCGCCAGCAGCCTAAGACAGGGGGCTCAAGAGCAGTACTTC
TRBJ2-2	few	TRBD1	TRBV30	CAAGTGAGGELFF	TGTGCCGCCGGAACAGGGGCGGGCGGGGAGCTGTTTTTT
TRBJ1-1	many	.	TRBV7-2	CASSPRDLWIYTEAFF	TGTGCCAGCAGCCCGCGGGACCTTTGGATTTACACTGAAGCTTTCTTT
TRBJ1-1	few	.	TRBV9	CASSGRDPEAFF	TGTGCCAGCAGCGGCCGGGATCCTGAAGCTTTCTTT
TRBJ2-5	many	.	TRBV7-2	CASSPTGGTQYF	TGTGCCAGCAGCCCGACAGGAGGGACCCAGTACTTC